This T cell receptor (beta chain) was sequenced in a study of shared clonotypes between healthy human individuals (dated by TCRdb to the early 2020s). At the level of the whole study: The cohort included three men and a couple of women between 18 and 49 years of age. To estimate repertoire size and how much clonotype sharing occurs between individuals, the study deeply sequenced the blood TCR repertoires of 4 to 6 healthy adults. Per donor, leukapheresis produced somewhere between about 0.9 and 9.5 billion PBMCs. Libraries were prepared and TCR repertoires were sequenced by different laboratories using diverse techniques, in order to increase sequencing depth and limit assay-specific biases. Per donor, three plates each were used for CD4 naive and CD4 memory, two for CD8 naive, and one for CD8 memory.

The donors were healthy, HIV-negative adults who had no recently reported acute infections or vaccinations. Every donor was a Caucasian adult living in Nashville, Tennessee, USA. CD4+ T cells were enriched by magnetic negative selection, after which naive cells were positively selected on CD45RA and the negative fraction was taken as the memory subset. Blood was obtained by leukapheresis, after which PBMCs were separated by Ficoll-Histopaque density gradient centrifugation and cryopreserved in liquid nitrogen vapor phase. Analytical flow cytometry was used to check the purity and quantity of each magnetically sorted T cell population. From each sorted fraction, genomic DNA was isolated and quantified by UV absorbance on a Nanodrop 2000c. Paper-wide results and their limitations: Across a few donors, about 5.2% of naive CD4, approximately 3.6% of naive CD8, 2.3% of memory CD4, and 0.4% to 0.45% of memory CD8 clonotypes were shared. Only blood was sampled, and tissue TCR repertoires likely differ from those in blood. The small number of donors limited the genetic and exposure-history diversity represented. Naive subsets generally had larger estimated clonotype richness than memory subsets did. Pairwise subsampling indicated that sequencing depth was expected to affect the degree of clonotype sharing among donors. Even with the large sequencing depth, rarefaction of the sorted-subset datasets indicated that sequencing was incomplete. Compared with non-shared clonotypes, clonotypes shared by all four sorted-subset donors had higher generation probabilities.

The CDR3 sequence holds 13 residues, the cysteine and phenylalanine included. Of all the DNA, just the CDR3 is kept, 39 bases in frame from base 1. V is cut by 2 bases and J by 8 bases, and the space between the germline ends is 9 bases. CDR1 and CDR2 were assigned from the germline V gene as MNHEY and SVGAGI. Using the deep immunoSEQ assay, multiplex PCR amplified TCR CDR3 regions from genomic DNA. Extracted genomic DNA from each cell subset was distributed evenly across all wells of several immunoSEQ 96-well plates, and each plate was treated as a replicate. Each replicate PCR for sorted subsets received roughly 0.2 ug genomic DNA, equal to roughly 33,000 T cell genomes. Purified libraries were quantified with a Qubit 3.0 fluorometer, sized on a Bioanalyzer 2100, and re-quantified with the KAPA Library Quantification kit. Every immunoSEQ 96-well plate was sequenced on a dedicated single-read 150-cycle Illumina NextSeq 550 flow cell. On the study's bioinformatics: Because the immunoSEQ output held only junctional sequences and lacked quality scores, the filtering could not match the filtering applied to full-length reads. Sequences were annotated with PyIR, a Python wrapper for IgBLAST v1.9, and V/J genes and CDR3 were assigned using IMGT germline references. Any read was removed if the V/J assignment was weak (E-value above 1e-6), the CDR3 was missing, or the read contained stop codons, out-of-frame junctions, or ambiguous translated residues. A V3J clonotype was defined by an identical inferred V gene, J gene, and CDR3 amino acid sequence. To compute the percentage overlap between repertoires, the number of shared unique clonotypes was divided by the size of the smaller repertoire. RTK rarefaction, the Chao1 estimator, and Recon v2.1 estimates of unobserved clonotypes were used to assess repertoire richness. OLGA was used to compute generation probabilities for all TCRbeta clonotypes that the gDNA method yielded from a handful of donors. The source is immuneACCESS, and TCRdb retained only in-frame sequences with V and J called. Part of the clones is not carried over; for the studies checked, unresolved V genes explain less than half of this, and the remainder is unexplained. V, J and clone size are taken as reported in that table, and D and trimming were inferred from the DNA itself. This sample has about 2.3 million clones in its table, and 90% to 95% of those were observed once. Clones ranked in the top ten supply 0.39% of the sample.

On this clone: The antigen this receptor binds is unknown. Per-nucleotide qualities are absent, and no much larger clonotype sits a single base away.

The sample taken for sequencing was naive CD4+ T cells from PBMCs. The meaning of the sample's cell subset or site label: CD45RA+ positively selected. This chain is built from TRBV6-5 and TRBJ1-4, with no D gene named confidently. This clonotype was sampled from a man between 18 and 29 years old in good health. Some clones in this sample may be carry-over from other donors' samples. The DNA sequence is given as TGTGCCAGCAGTTACCCTGGAGGAGAAAAACTGTTTTTT. The encoded protein is CASSYPGGEKLFF.